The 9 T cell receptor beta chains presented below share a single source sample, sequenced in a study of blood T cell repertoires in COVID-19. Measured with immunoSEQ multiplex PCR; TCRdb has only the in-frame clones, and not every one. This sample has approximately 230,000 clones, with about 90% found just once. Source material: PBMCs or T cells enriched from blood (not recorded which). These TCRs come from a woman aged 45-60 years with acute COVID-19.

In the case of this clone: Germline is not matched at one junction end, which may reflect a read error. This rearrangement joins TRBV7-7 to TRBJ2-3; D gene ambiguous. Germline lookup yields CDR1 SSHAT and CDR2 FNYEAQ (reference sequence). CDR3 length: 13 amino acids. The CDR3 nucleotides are TGTGCTAGCAGCTTAGCCCGGACAGATACGCAGTATTTT. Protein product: CASSLARTDTQYF.

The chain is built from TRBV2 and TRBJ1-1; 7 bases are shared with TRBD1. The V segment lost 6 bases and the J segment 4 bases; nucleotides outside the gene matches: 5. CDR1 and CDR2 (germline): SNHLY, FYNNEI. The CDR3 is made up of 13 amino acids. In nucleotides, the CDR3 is TGTGCCAGCAGGAGGACAGGCCTCACTGAAGCTTTCTTT. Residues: CASRRTGLTEAFF.

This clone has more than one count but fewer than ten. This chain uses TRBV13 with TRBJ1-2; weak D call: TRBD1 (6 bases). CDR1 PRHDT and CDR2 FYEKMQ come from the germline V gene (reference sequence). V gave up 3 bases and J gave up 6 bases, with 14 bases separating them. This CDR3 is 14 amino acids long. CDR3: CASSLFGGAHGYTF. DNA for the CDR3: TGTGCCAGCAGCTTGTTTGGGGGCGCCCATGGCTACACCTTC.

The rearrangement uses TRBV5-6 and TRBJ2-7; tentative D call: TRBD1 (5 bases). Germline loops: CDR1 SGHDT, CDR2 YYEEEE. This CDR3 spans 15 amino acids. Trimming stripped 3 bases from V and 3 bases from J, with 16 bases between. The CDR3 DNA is TGTGCCAGCAGCTGGGCCCCCGGACACGGCTACGAGCAGTACTTC. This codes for CASSWAPGHGYEQYF.

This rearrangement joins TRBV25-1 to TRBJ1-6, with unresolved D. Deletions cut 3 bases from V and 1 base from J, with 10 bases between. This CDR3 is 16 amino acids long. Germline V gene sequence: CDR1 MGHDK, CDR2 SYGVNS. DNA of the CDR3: TGTGCCAGCAGTGACTCCGGGAGTTCCTATAATTCACCCCTCCACTTT. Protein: CASSDSGSSYNSPLHF.

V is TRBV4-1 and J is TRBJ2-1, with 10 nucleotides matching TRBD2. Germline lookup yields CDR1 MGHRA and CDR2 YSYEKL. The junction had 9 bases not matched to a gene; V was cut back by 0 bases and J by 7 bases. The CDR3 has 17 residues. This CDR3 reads CASSQEPPSGRLNEQFF. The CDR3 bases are TGCGCCAGCAGCCAAGAACCGCCTAGCGGGAGATTAAATGAGCAGTTCTTC.

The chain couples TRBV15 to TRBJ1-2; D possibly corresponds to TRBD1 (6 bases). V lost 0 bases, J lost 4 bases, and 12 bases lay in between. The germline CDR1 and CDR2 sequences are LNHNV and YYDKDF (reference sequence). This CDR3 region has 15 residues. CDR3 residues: CATSRDHGGGYGYTF. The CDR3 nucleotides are TGTGCCACCAGCAGAGATCATGGGGGCGGCTATGGCTACACCTTC.

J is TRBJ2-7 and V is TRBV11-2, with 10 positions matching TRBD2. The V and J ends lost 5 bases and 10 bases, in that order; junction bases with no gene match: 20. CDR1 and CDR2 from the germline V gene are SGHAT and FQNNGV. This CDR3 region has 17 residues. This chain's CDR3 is CASSMLAGGLKGRGQYF. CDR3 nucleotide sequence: TGTGCCAGCAGCATGTTAGCGGGAGGATTAAAGGGCCGGGGCCAGTACTTC.

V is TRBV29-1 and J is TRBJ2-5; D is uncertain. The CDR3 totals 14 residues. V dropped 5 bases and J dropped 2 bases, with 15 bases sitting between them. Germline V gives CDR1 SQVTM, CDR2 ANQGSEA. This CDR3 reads CSVKSGGYQETQYF. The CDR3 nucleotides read TGCAGCGTTAAGAGTGGCGGATATCAAGAGACCCAGTACTTC.